The 2 T cell receptor beta chains below were found in one sample sequenced in a study of blood T cell repertoires in COVID-19. Sequencing used immunoSEQ multiplex PCR; TCRdb keeps in-frame clones, though not all of them. The profile shows 150,000 or so clones, more than 70% of them singletons. Specimen: PBMCs or T cells enriched from blood (not recorded which). The source of these receptors is a middle-aged man who had recovered from COVID-19.

This clone showed up just once. The chain has TRBV6-6 and TRBJ2-3; 7 nucleotides align to TRBD1. The CDR3 runs to 15 residues. J lost 0 bases, V lost 5 bases, and 5 bases had no gene match. CDR1 is MNHNY, CDR2 SVGAGI, per germline (reference sequence). The CDR3: CASSRRDSSTDTQYF. CDR3 DNA sequence: TGTGCCAGCAGTCGACGGGACAGTAGCACAGATACGCAGTATTTT.

This clone was seen a single time. The chain recombines TRBV19 with TRBJ2-1; TRBD2 aligns across 9 bases. The CDR3 has 17 amino acids. V trimming: 6 bases; J trimming: 8 bases; junction bases outside the gene matches: 17. Per germline, CDR1 LNHDA and CDR2 SQIVND (reference sequence). In DNA form, the CDR3 reads TGTGCCAGTAGCAGCCCCCTTGGTAGCGGGGGTAGGGATGAGCAGTTCTTC. This gives the protein CASSSPLGSGGRDEQFF.